A single sample is the source of the 7 T cell receptor beta chains below, sequenced in a study of CD8+CD57+ T cells in acquired aplastic anemia (dated by TCRdb to between 2017 and 2018). The patients picked for sequencing were ones in whom flow cytometry had shown an expansion of CD8+CD57+ cells. Reads for this sample came from an Illumina HiSeq 2000. Genomic DNA served as template for TCR beta VDJ combination and CDR3 sequence profiling. The raw public data were reprocessed by TCRdb itself: fastp quality trimming at Q25, MiXCR clonotype calling, in-frame beta chains only. Every entry covers one CDR3 protein and lists the most common genes and DNA from its rows. This sample comprises about 270,000 distinct CDR3 sequences, around 82% of them detected only once. The top ten clones comprise approximately 40% of the sample. The sample comprised sorted CD4+, CD8+, or CD8+CD57+ T cells (not recorded which) from PBMCs. Receptors originate from a human donor with aplastic anemia.

V and J are TRBV7-2 and TRBJ2-5, with TRBD1 matching 7 bases. The end of the DNA is better explained by TRBJ2-7, so the J call may be wrong. The CDR3 is 15 residues long. CDR1 SGHTA and CDR2 FQGNSA come from the germline V gene. The CDR3 sequence is CASSFWTGVQDEQYF. CDR3 coding DNA: TGTGCCAGCAGCTTCTGGACAGGTGTGCAGGACGAGCAGTACTTC.

Details on this clonotype: Given the absence of the conserved phenylalanine or tryptophan at the CDR3 end, a read error is likely. The chain carries TRBV2 and TRBJ2-5; D is uncertain. Between the trimmed V and J ends, which lost 4 bases and 2 bases, there was a span of 11 bases. Germline V lookup: CDR1 SNHLY, CDR2 FYNNEI. This CDR3 has 14 residues. This CDR3 is CASSGGSEQETQYG. CDR3 sequence (DNA): TGTGCCAGCAGTGGAGGCAGCGAGCAAGAGACCCAGTACGGC.

This chain joins TRBV7-8 and TRBJ1-1; D may be TRBD1 (6 bases). Per germline, CDR1 SGHVS and CDR2 FQNEAQ. Trimming removed 5 bases from V and 0 bases from J, with 16 bases in between. The CDR3 contains 16 residues. CDR3 sequence: CASSTTGPLMNTEAFF. The DNA for the CDR3 is TGTGCCAGCAGCACCACAGGGCCCTTAATGAACACTGAAGCTTTCTTT.

The rearrangement joins TRBV12-3 or TRBV12-4 to TRBJ1-2; TRBD1 might be the D (6 bases). Trimming stripped 7 bases from V and 4 bases from J, with 16 bases between. The CDR3 spans 14 residues. CDR3 in amino acids: CASTNGGPGYGYTF. In nucleotides, the CDR3 is TGTGCCAGCACCAATGGGGGGCCGGGCTATGGCTACACCTTC.

For this clonotype: The limits of the CDR3 on the DNA are not certain, so only TCRdb's listed CDR3 is given. CDR3 amino acids: CASSWGQGANYIYF. The genes are TRBV7-2 and TRBJ1-3; the table assigns TRBD1, which was not confirmed against the DNA. Germline assignment: CDR1 SGHTA and CDR2 FQGNSA. The CDR3 adds up to 14 amino acids, both ends counted.

The chain is built from TRBV29-1 and TRBJ1-3, with D unclear. The V and J ends lost 5 bases and 8 bases respectively, with 13 bases between them. Germline V gene lookup returns CDR1 SQVTM and CDR2 ANQGSEA. The CDR3 contains 12 residues. The CDR3, as DNA: TGCAGCGTTTCCGTCAGCCGGGACACCATATATTTT. Residues: CSVSVSRDTIYF.

V usage is TRBV20-1 and J usage is TRBJ2-3; D is unresolved. Germline values: CDR1 DFQATT, CDR2 SNEGSKA (reference sequence). The CDR3 loop spans 14 amino acids. Trimming cost V 5 bases and J 2 bases, with 14 bases left between them. The CDR3 DNA reads TGCAGTGCTCCCCGGAATGTGAACACAGATACGCAGTATTTT. Translated, it gives CSAPRNVNTDTQYF.